This TCR beta chain emerged from a study of blood T cell repertoires in COVID-19. Turning to the study itself: Samples taken during acute and convalescent COVID-19 were collected in the United States, Italy and Spain.

Using immunoSEQ multiplex PCR, the repertoire was profiled, and TCRdb retains in-frame clones only, with some absent. Seen here are approximately 160,000 clones, around 84% observed once, and the top ten hold more than 5.5%. Donors in Cohort 3 counted as recovered after two negative PCRs, clearance, or symptom resolution. The source is a man in his forties or fifties who had recovered from COVID-19. The specimen was PBMCs or T cells enriched from blood (not recorded which).

The CDR3 DNA reads TGTGCCACCAGCAGAGCTGCAACTAATGAAAAACTGTTTTTT. As protein: CATSRAATNEKLFF. This sequence joins TRBV15 and TRBJ1-4; D is uncertain. Trimming took 1 base from V and 0 from J, leaving 3 bases between them. Germline-derived CDR1 and CDR2 are LNHNV and YYDKDF (reference sequence). The CDR3 totals 14 residues.